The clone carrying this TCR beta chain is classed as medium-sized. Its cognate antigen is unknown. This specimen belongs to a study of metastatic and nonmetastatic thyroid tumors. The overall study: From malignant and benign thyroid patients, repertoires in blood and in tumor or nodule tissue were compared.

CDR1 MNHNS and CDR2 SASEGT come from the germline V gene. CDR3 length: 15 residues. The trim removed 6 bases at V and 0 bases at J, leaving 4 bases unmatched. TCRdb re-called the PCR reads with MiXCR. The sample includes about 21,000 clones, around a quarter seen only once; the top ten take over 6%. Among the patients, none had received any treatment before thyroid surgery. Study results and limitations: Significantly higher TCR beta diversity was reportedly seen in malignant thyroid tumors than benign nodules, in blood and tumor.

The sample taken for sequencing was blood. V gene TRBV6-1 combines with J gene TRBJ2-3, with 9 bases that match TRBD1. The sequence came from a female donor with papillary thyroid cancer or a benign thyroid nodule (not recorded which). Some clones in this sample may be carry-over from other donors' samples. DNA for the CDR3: TGTGCCAGCAGACTACAGGGGGCTAGCACAGATACGCAGTATTTT. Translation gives CASRLQGASTDTQYF.